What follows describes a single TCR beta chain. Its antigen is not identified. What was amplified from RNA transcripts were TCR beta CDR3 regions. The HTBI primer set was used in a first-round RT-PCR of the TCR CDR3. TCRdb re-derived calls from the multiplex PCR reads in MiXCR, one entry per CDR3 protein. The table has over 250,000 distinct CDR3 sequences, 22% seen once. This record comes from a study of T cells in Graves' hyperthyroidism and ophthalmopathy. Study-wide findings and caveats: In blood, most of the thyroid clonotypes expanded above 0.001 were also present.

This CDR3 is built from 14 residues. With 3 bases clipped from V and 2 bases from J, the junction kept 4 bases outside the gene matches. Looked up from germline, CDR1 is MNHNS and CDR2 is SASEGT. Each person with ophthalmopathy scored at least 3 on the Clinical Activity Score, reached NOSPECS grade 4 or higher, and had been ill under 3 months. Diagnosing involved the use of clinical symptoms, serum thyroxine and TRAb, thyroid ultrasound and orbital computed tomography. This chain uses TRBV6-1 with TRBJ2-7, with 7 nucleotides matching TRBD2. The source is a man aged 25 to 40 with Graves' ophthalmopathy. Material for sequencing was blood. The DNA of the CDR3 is TGTGCCAGCAGTGATGGCGGGAGCCCCTACGAGCAGTACTTC. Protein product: CASSDGGSPYEQYF.